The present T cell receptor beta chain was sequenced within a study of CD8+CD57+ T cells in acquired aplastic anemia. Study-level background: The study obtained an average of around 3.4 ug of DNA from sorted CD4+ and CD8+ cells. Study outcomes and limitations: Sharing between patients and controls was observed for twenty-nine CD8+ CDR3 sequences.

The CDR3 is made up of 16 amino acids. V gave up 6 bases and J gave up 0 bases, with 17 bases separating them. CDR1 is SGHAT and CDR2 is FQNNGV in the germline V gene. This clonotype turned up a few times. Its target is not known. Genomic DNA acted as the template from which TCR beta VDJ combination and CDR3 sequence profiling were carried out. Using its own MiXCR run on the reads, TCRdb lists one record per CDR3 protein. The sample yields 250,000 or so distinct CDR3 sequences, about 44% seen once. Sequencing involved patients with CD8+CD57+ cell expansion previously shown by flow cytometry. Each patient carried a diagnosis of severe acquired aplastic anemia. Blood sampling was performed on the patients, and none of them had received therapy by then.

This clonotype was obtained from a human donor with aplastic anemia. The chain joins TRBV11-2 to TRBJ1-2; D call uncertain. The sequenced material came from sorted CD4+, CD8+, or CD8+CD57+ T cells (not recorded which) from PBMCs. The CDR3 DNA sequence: TGTGCCAGCAGACTCTCGTGGATAAGTACTAACTATGGCTACACCTTC. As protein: CASRLSWISTNYGYTF.